The 20 T cell receptor beta chains in this list originate from one sample, sequenced in a study of T cell responses to AZD1222 COVID-19 vaccine. Produced via immunoSEQ multiplex PCR; TCRdb's table is partial and in-frame only. The sample has about 150,000 clones, under 95% seen once. This specimen consisted of peripheral blood, obtained 28 days after the second AZD1222 dose. These receptors were taken from an adult who received the AZD1222 COVID-19 vaccine.

The V call is TRBV6-5, the J call TRBJ1-3, with 7 positions matching TRBD1. V shed 0 bases and J 4 bases; nucleotides not matched to a gene: 3. The germline V gene has CDR1 MNHEY and CDR2 SVGAGI. This CDR3 is 15 amino acids long. This chain's CDR3 is CASSYSQGVGNTIYF. Here the CDR3 DNA reads TGTGCCAGCAGTTACTCCCAGGGGGTAGGAAACACCATATATTTT.

The chain employs TRBV11-3 and TRBJ1-2; 9 bases are shared with TRBD1. The CDR3 is made up of 16 amino acids. V lost 3 bases and J lost 3; bases outside the gene matches: 8. Germline CDR1 SGHNT, CDR2 YENEEA. The CDR3: CASSFARDRVYYGYTF. The CDR3 DNA is TGTGCCAGCAGCTTCGCCCGGGACAGGGTTTACTATGGCTACACCTTC.

The rearrangement uses TRBV9 and TRBJ2-2; 7 bases are shared with TRBD1. The V gene end was trimmed by 4 bases and the J gene end by 3 bases; junction bases not matched to a gene: 6. The length of the CDR3 is 15 residues. Germline values: CDR1 SGDLS, CDR2 YYNGEE. In nucleotides, the CDR3 is TGTGCCAGCAGCCCACAGGGGTGGGACACCGGGGAGCTGTTTTTT. This translates into CASSPQGWDTGELFF.

The chain has TRBV5-1 and TRBJ2-5; D unresolved. The length of the CDR3 is 14 residues. Germline CDR1 is SGHRS and CDR2 is YFSETQ. Trimming cost V 0 bases and J 2 bases, with 8 bases left between them. The CDR3 here is CASSLVGSQETQYF. The CDR3 DNA sequence: TGCGCCAGCAGCTTGGTCGGGTCTCAAGAGACCCAGTACTTC.

The table lists this clone with a count of one. The chain uses TRBV12-3 or TRBV12-4 and TRBJ2-7; D unclear. This CDR3 is 12 amino acids long. The V gene lost 6 bases and the J gene lost 0 bases, with 6 bases spanning the gap. CDR3 sequence: CASSPTSYEQYF. For the CDR3, the DNA is TGTGCCAGCAGCCCAACCTCCTACGAGCAGTACTTC.

The chain uses TRBV2 and TRBJ2-5; D call uncertain. This CDR3 comprises 11 residues. Trimming took off 6 bases at V and 3 bases at J, with 5 bases between the two ends. The germline CDR1 and CDR2 sequences are SNHLY and FYNNEI. CDR3: CASRTEETQYF. The CDR3 nucleotides read TGTGCCAGCAGGACCGAAGAGACCCAGTACTTC.

The chain couples TRBV24-1 to TRBJ2-2; D gene uncertain. With 3 bases removed from V and 5 bases from J, the gap between germline ends came to 9 bases. CDR3 length: 14 amino acids. The V gene's germline CDR1 is KGHDR and CDR2 SFDVKD. DNA of the CDR3: TGTGCCACCAGTGATCCCCGATGGACCGGGGAGCTGTTTTTT. Translating it yields CATSDPRWTGELFF.

J is TRBJ1-2 and V is TRBV15; the D gene is possibly TRBD1 (5 bases). Germline values: CDR1 LNHNV, CDR2 YYDKDF (reference sequence). Trimming stripped 0 bases from V and 4 bases from J, with 12 bases between. The CDR3 spans 15 residues. The CDR3 here is CATSRDPAGGYGYTF. CDR3 sequence (DNA): TGTGCCACCAGCAGAGATCCGGCGGGGGGCTATGGCTACACCTTC.

The rearrangement links TRBV30 to TRBJ2-7; D unresolved. The V gene's germline CDR1 is GTSNPN and CDR2 SVGIG (reference sequence). This CDR3 is built from 11 residues. The germline V and J ends were trimmed by 1 base and 2 bases, with 3 bases remaining between them. CDR3 region: CAWSGTYEQYF. CDR3 DNA sequence: TGTGCCTGGAGTGGAACCTACGAGCAGTACTTC.

The rearrangement uses TRBV18 and TRBJ2-7; either TRBD1 or TRBD2 may fit D (5 bases each). CDR1 KGHSH and CDR2 LQKENI come from the germline V gene. The CDR3 runs 14 residues. Trimming shortened V by 4 bases and J by 5 bases, and 15 bases separated the two germline ends. The CDR3 region has the DNA TGTGCCAGCTCACGGTCCGGGACGAGTAACGAGCAGTACTTC. It yields the protein CASSRSGTSNEQYF.

V gene TRBV7-9 combines with J gene TRBJ1-4; D not certain. The length of the CDR3 is 13 residues. V was pared by 9 bases and J by 4 bases, with 12 bases between. Germline values: CDR1 SEHNR, CDR2 FQNEAQ (reference sequence). DNA of the CDR3: TGTGCCAGTAGGGAGGGTGGTAATGAAAAACTGTTTTTT. Amino acid sequence: CASREGGNEKLFF.

The chain recombines TRBV2 with TRBJ2-7; D uncertain. Germline CDR1 SNHLY, CDR2 FYNNEI. Deletions cut 2 bases from V and 3 bases from J, with 11 bases between. The CDR3 covers 14 residues. The CDR3 region is CASSESVDFYEQYF. The DNA of the CDR3 is TGTGCCAGCAGTGAAAGCGTCGACTTCTACGAGCAGTACTTC. Supplemented by reference TRBV2 and TRBJ2-7, the full variable domain reads EPEVTQTPSHQVTQMGQEVILRCVPISNHLYFYWYRQILGQKVEFLVSFYNNEISEKSEIFDDQFSVERPDGSNFTLKIRSTKLEDSAMYFCASSESVDFYEQYFGPGTRLTVT.

The chain joins TRBV9 to TRBJ2-7, with D perhaps given as TRBD1 or TRBD2 (6 bases each). Germline V lookup: CDR1 SGDLS, CDR2 YYNGEE. CDR3 size: 15 residues. Trimming shortened V by 0 bases and J by 2 bases, and 12 bases separated the two germline ends. The CDR3, as DNA: TGTGCCAGCAGCGTAGGGGTCGGGGGCGCCTACGAGCAGTACTTC. Translating gives CASSVGVGGAYEQYF.

The CDR3 reads CASSSRDKGNTIYF. In DNA form, the CDR3 reads TGTGCCAGCAGTTCCCGGGACAAGGGAAACACCATATATTTT. The V call is TRBV28, the J call TRBJ1-3; TRBD1 is a possible D gene (6 bases). The CDR3 runs to 14 residues. Trimming cost V 4 bases and J 4 bases, with 11 bases left between them. Looked up from germline, CDR1 is MDHEN and CDR2 is SYDVKM.

This sequence joins TRBV25-1 and TRBJ1-4, with D unresolved. V gave up 7 bases and J gave up 6 bases, with 9 bases separating them. In germline, CDR1 is MGHDK, CDR2 SYGVNS. The CDR3 consists of 12 residues. The CDR3 is CASMADDEKLFF. DNA of the CDR3: TGTGCCAGCATGGCAGACGATGAAAAACTGTTTTTT.

V and J are TRBV9 and TRBJ1-6; no clear D. Germline CDR1 and CDR2: SGDLS and YYNGEE. This CDR3 spans 14 amino acids. V lost 0 bases, J lost 4 bases, and 5 bases lay in between. The CDR3 here is CASSVVDYNSPLHF. For the CDR3, the DNA is TGTGCCAGCAGCGTAGTGGATTATAATTCACCCCTCCACTTT.

V usage is TRBV14 and J usage is TRBJ1-1, with D perhaps TRBD1 (5 bases). The V end was cut by 4 bases, the J end by 3 bases, with 12 bases between. Germline lookup yields CDR1 SGHDN and CDR2 FVKESK. The CDR3 runs to 14 residues. Written as DNA, the CDR3 is TGTGCCAGCAGCCTACATTGGGGGGACACTGAAGCTTTCTTT. This encodes CASSLHWGDTEAFF.

The gene calls are TRBV4-1 and TRBJ2-2; tentative D call: TRBD1 (6 bases). The V gene's germline CDR1 is MGHRA and CDR2 YSYEKL. The CDR3 runs to 16 residues. V dropped 1 base and J dropped 7 bases, with 16 bases sitting between them. In DNA, the CDR3 is TGCGCCAGCAGCCAAGCCCAACGAGAGGGGGACGGGGAGCTGTTTTTT. As protein: CASSQAQREGDGELFF.

CDR3 sequence: CASSFLASSSYNEQFF. CDR3 DNA: TGTGCCAGTAGTTTCTTAGCGTCCTCTTCCTACAATGAGCAGTTCTTC. The rearrangement links TRBV19 to TRBJ2-1, with D perhaps matching TRBD2 (5 bases). Trimming pared 5 bases from V and 1 base from J, leaving 15 bases between. CDR3 length: 16 amino acids. Germline lookup yields CDR1 LNHDA and CDR2 SQIVND (reference sequence).

This clone came up once. In the same sample, other DNA sequences code for this CDR3. The chain couples TRBV15 to TRBJ2-5; possible D gene TRBD1, 5 bases. Germline V gene sequence: CDR1 LNHNV, CDR2 YYDKDF (reference sequence). The CDR3 contains 14 residues. Trimming shortened V by 0 bases and J by 2 bases, and 7 bases separated the two germline ends. The chain's CDR3 is CATSRDQGQETQYF. In DNA form, the CDR3 reads TGTGCCACCAGCAGAGATCAGGGACAAGAGACCCAGTACTTC.